Listed below are T cell receptor beta chains from one sample, sequenced in a study of blood T cell repertoires in COVID-19. Sequenced by immunoSEQ multiplex PCR; TCRdb stores in-frame clones only, minus some. The sample lists approximately 200,000 clones, about nine tenths occurring once. Material for sequencing was peripheral blood. The receptors derive from a woman aged 25-40 years with acute or convalescent COVID-19. CDR3s include the opening cysteine and the closing phenylalanine or tryptophan. The order of the fields is CDR3 protein, CDR3 DNA, J gene, D gene, V gene, clone size. The D gene is left open where the match is weak. Only part of the rows carry a size: once, few, many, or a class if the clone is expanded.

CASSFRGQGNRALHF,TGTGCCAGCAGTTTTCGGGGACAGGGTAATAGGGCCCTCCACTTT,TRBJ1-6,TRBD1,TRBV27,NA
CARPGQLTNEQFF,TGTGCCAGGCCGGGACAGCTTACCAATGAGCAGTTCTTC,TRBJ2-1,TRBD1,TRBV28,once
CASSLAFSGANVLTF,TGTGCCAGCAGCTTGGCTTTCTCTGGGGCCAACGTCCTGACTTTC,TRBJ2-6,NA,TRBV5-4,NA
CASRAGLRETQYF,TGCGCCAGCAGGGCGGGACTGAGAGAGACCCAGTACTTC,TRBJ2-5,NA,TRBV5-1,NA
CASSPTSGVEAFF,TGTGCCAGCTCACCGACCTCAGGGGTCGAAGCTTTCTTT,TRBJ1-1,NA,TRBV18,NA
CASSFQLSGFTF,TGTGCCAGCAGCTTTCAGTTGTCAGGTTTCACCTTC,TRBJ1-2,NA,TRBV7-9,NA
CASSLSLQGSNEKLFF,TGTGCCAGCTCCCTCTCTCTACAGGGCTCTAATGAAAAACTGTTTTTT,TRBJ1-4,NA,TRBV18,NA
CASSWRDLRTGYTF,TGTGCCAGCAGTTGGAGGGACCTCCGCACGGGCTACACCTTC,TRBJ1-2,NA,TRBV28,NA
CATSTHNEQFF,TGTGCCACCAGTACACACAATGAGCAGTTCTTC,TRBJ2-1,NA,TRBV24-1,NA
CASGGGNQETQYF,TGTGCCAGTGGGGGGGGCAACCAAGAGACCCAGTACTTC,TRBJ2-5,NA,TRBV19,NA
CAISIAGNEQFF,TGTGCCATTTCCATAGCGGGAAATGAGCAGTTCTTC,TRBJ2-1,TRBD2,TRBV10-3,NA
CASSLEGQGEGSPLHF,TGCGCCAGCAGCTTGGAAGGACAGGGCGAAGGGTCACCCCTCCACTTT,TRBJ1-6,TRBD1,TRBV5-1,NA
CAWSLKAGYEQYF,TGTGCCTGGAGTTTAAAAGCGGGTTACGAGCAGTACTTC,TRBJ2-7,NA,TRBV30,NA
CASSPSGLGPQHF,TGTGCCAGCTCACCTTCAGGGTTAGGGCCCCAGCATTTT,TRBJ1-5,NA,TRBV18,NA
CASKGGRNEQFF,TGTGCCAGTAAGGGGGGGCGGAATGAGCAGTTCTTC,TRBJ2-1,NA,TRBV19,NA
CASSKVGGTSGRALNRTDTQYF,TGTGCCAGCAGCAAAGTGGGAGGGACTAGCGGGAGGGCCCTAAATCGCACAGATACGCAGTATTTT,TRBJ2-3,NA,TRBV21-1,NA
CATSDTGQGSYEQYF,TGTGCCACCAGTGACACGGGACAGGGCTCCTACGAGCAGTACTTC,TRBJ2-7,TRBD1,TRBV24-1,NA
CASSVGGGRAWEQYF,TGTGCCAGCAGCGTAGGTGGCGGGAGGGCCTGGGAGCAGTACTTC,TRBJ2-7,TRBD2,TRBV9,NA
CASSLGFQKGDEQFF,TGCGCCAGCAGCTTGGGGTTCCAGAAGGGGGATGAGCAGTTCTTC,TRBJ2-1,NA,TRBV5-1,NA
CASSFSGSRGSNQPQHF,TGTGCCAGCAGCTTTTCAGGATCGCGTGGTAGCAATCAGCCCCAGCATTTT,TRBJ1-5,NA,TRBV7-9,once
CSAGIGETQYF,TGCAGTGCCGGTATTGGAGAGACCCAGTACTTC,TRBJ2-5,NA,TRBV20-1,NA
CASSQAPGQGFVSYEQYF,TGTGCCAGCAGCCAAGCACCGGGACAGGGATTTGTCTCCTACGAGCAGTACTTC,TRBJ2-7,TRBD1,TRBV11-3,NA
CASSRDSWTEAFF,TGTGCCAGCAGTCGGGACTCTTGGACTGAAGCTTTCTTT,TRBJ1-1,NA,TRBV28,NA
CASSLARSSYEQYF,TGTGCCAGCTCATTAGCGAGGAGCTCCTACGAGCAGTACTTC,TRBJ2-7,NA,TRBV18,few
CASSSDYSKGQFF,TGTGCCAGCTCATCTGACTATAGCAAGGGGCAGTTCTTC,TRBJ2-1,NA,TRBV18,NA
CASSQLGLNFYEQYF,TGTGCCAGCAGCCAGCTGGGACTTAATTTCTACGAGCAGTACTTC,TRBJ2-7,NA,TRBV4-2,NA
CASSRGSYEQYF,TGTGCCAGCTCAAGGGGCTCTTACGAGCAGTACTTC,TRBJ2-7,NA,TRBV6-6,NA
CASSLAPTSDEQYF,TGTGCCAGCAGCTTAGCGCCGACTAGCGACGAGCAGTACTTC,TRBJ2-7,TRBD2,TRBV11-2,NA
CASSPRLQGYTF,TGTGCCAGCAGCCCAAGACTGCAGGGCTACACCTTC,TRBJ1-2,NA,TRBV7-2,NA
CASSLGLAGDEQYF,TGCGCCAGCAGCTTGGGACTAGCGGGAGACGAGCAGTACTTC,TRBJ2-7,TRBD2,TRBV5-1,NA
CASSQGLAGVYEQYF,TGTGCCAGCAGCCAAGGTCTAGCGGGAGTATACGAGCAGTACTTC,TRBJ2-7,TRBD2,TRBV3-1/TRBV3-2,once
CASSLGRQTEAFF,TGTGCCAGCAGTTTAGGCCGACAAACCGAAGCTTTCTTT,TRBJ1-1,NA,TRBV28,NA
CASSLWGGTRSYEQYF,TGTGCCAGCAGTTTATGGGGGGGAACTCGCTCCTACGAGCAGTACTTC,TRBJ2-7,NA,TRBV28,NA
CASSLGDSPRGYTF,TGTGCCAGCAGCTTAGGCGACAGCCCTCGTGGCTACACCTTC,TRBJ1-2,NA,TRBV7-9,NA
CASKGAVSYEQYF,TGTGCCAGCAAGGGGGCCGTCTCCTACGAGCAGTACTTC,TRBJ2-7,TRBD1,TRBV2,NA
CASSDPLGGNEQFF,TGCGCCAGCAGTGACCCCCTCGGGGGCAATGAGCAGTTCTTC,TRBJ2-1,NA,TRBV10-1,NA
CASSPGDGYTF,TGTGCCAGCTCACCAGGAGATGGCTACACCTTC,TRBJ1-2,NA,TRBV18,NA
CASSLKRRVGYGTTNIQYF,TGTGCCAGCAGCTTAAAACGACGCGTCGGGTATGGGACAACAAACATTCAGTACTTC,TRBJ2-4,NA,TRBV7-2,NA
CASSILLTGELFF,TGTGCCAGCAGCATTTTACTCACCGGGGAGCTGTTTTTT,TRBJ2-2,NA,TRBV6-5,NA
CASSRGTVGTDTQYF,TGTGCCAGCAGCAGGGGGACAGTCGGCACAGATACGCAGTATTTT,TRBJ2-3,TRBD1,TRBV27,NA
CASSRAISSYEQFF,TGTGCCAGCAGCCGGGCAATATCGTCTTATGAGCAGTTCTTC,TRBJ2-1,NA,TRBV3-1/TRBV3-2,NA
CASSQRGNTIYF,TGTGCCAGCAGCCAGCGGGGAAACACCATATATTTT,TRBJ1-3,NA,TRBV13,NA
CASSVEAGTDTQYF,TGCGCCAGCAGTGTGGAGGCGGGAACAGATACGCAGTATTTT,TRBJ2-3,NA,TRBV5-1,NA
CASSPYSGSMYEQFF,TGTGCCAGTAGTCCTTATAGCGGGAGTATGTATGAGCAGTTCTTC,TRBJ2-1,TRBD2,TRBV19,NA
CASRDNRGPYNEQFF,TGTGCCAGCAGAGACAACAGGGGGCCGTACAATGAGCAGTTCTTC,TRBJ2-1,TRBD1,TRBV28,NA
CASSQSTQGGSPLHF,TGTGCCAGCTCACAATCGACACAGGGGGGTTCACCCCTCCACTTT,TRBJ1-6,TRBD1,TRBV18,NA
CATSGGSVSTDTQYF,TGTGCCACCAGTGGGGGCTCTGTAAGCACAGATACGCAGTATTTT,TRBJ2-3,NA,TRBV24-1,NA
CAIPPGQGDSSSGNTIYF,TGTGCCATCCCACCGGGACAGGGCGATTCTAGCTCTGGAAACACCATATATTTT,TRBJ1-3,TRBD1,TRBV14,NA